The 14 T cell receptor beta chains reported below all come from one sample, sequenced in a study of cytomegalovirus exposure and HLA in healthy donors (TCRdb year 2017). The receptor library was made with the immunoSEQ multiplex PCR assay. A mixture of 60 forward primers for TCR Vbeta segments and 13 reverse primers for TCR Jbeta segments was used in the multiplex PCR. Sourced from immuneACCESS, this table was stored by TCRdb with only in-frame sequences that have V and J called. A share of the clones is absent; for the studies checked, an unresolved V gene accounts for under half, and the remainder has no known explanation. Counted in this sample were around 90,000 clones; about two thirds of them appeared once. 20% to 25% of the sample is taken by the ten largest. Sequences were obtained from PBMCs. The receptors originated from a woman aged 45-60 years in good health and CMV-seropositive.

The chain has TRBV30 and TRBJ1-4; tentative D call: TRBD1 (5 bases). Trimming cost V 4 bases and J 7 bases, with 19 bases left between them. Germline CDR1 is GTSNPN and CDR2 is SVGIG (reference sequence). The CDR3 is 15 amino acids. CDR3 bases: TGTGCCTGGAATAAACTGGACACGTCGGGTGAAAAACTGTTTTTT. It is translated as CAWNKLDTSGEKLFF.

The chain employs TRBV29-1 and TRBJ2-3, with a tentative D call TRBD2 (5 bases). Germline values: CDR1 SQVTM, CDR2 ANQGSEA. V lost 3 bases and J lost 2, with 24 bases in between. The CDR3 sequence is 18 residues long. CDR3 sequence: CSVENYMTVGSYTDTQYF. The CDR3 DNA sequence: TGCAGCGTTGAGAATTATATGACGGTGGGGAGTTACACAGATACGCAGTATTTT.

This clone was picked up a small number of times. V is TRBV5-4 and J is TRBJ1-1, with a weak D call TRBD1 (6 bases). The V gene's germline CDR1 is SGHNT and CDR2 YYREEE (reference sequence). V was pared by 0 bases and J by 5 bases, with 17 bases between. There are 16 residues in the CDR3. The CDR3, as DNA: TGTGCCAGCAGCTTGGGACTCAGGGGAGAAGTGACTGAAGCTTTCTTT. As protein: CASSLGLRGEVTEAFF.

The CDR3 loop reads CASSFGTHNSPLHF. Written as DNA, the CDR3 is TGTGCCAGCAGCTTCGGGACACACAATTCACCCCTCCACTTT. J is TRBJ1-6 and V is TRBV7-2, with D possibly TRBD1 on 6 matching bases. CDR1 and CDR2 from the germline V gene are SGHTA and FQGNSA. The CDR3 runs 14 residues. The germline V and J ends were trimmed by 3 bases and 7 bases, with 10 bases remaining between them.

The J gene is TRBJ1-2, the V gene TRBV7-2; a weak D match, TRBD1 (6 bases). V lost 0 bases, J lost 12 bases, and 14 bases lay in between. This CDR3 spans 13 amino acids. The V gene's germline CDR1 is SGHTA and CDR2 FQGNSA. This CDR3 is CASSLAGGQTNTF. In DNA form, the CDR3 reads TGTGCCAGCAGCTTAGCTGGAGGACAGACGAACACCTTC.

The chain employs TRBV6-1 and TRBJ2-5; maybe TRBD2 (5 bases). Germline V lookup: CDR1 MNHNS, CDR2 SASEGT. Between the trimmed V and J ends, which lost 2 bases and 5 bases, there was a span of 15 bases. The CDR3 is 15 residues long. The chain's CDR3 is CASSESLPREETQYF. CDR3 in DNA: TGTGCCAGCAGTGAATCCCTCCCTAGGGAGGAGACCCAGTACTTC.

The V call is TRBV7-3, the J call TRBJ2-2; TRBD1 might be the D (6 bases). CDR1 and CDR2 (germline): SGHTA, FQGTGA. CDR3 length: 15 residues. V lost 2 bases and J lost 4, with 11 bases in between. CDR3 nucleotide sequence: TGTGCCAGCAGCTTAGGGACACAATTCACCGGGGAGCTGTTTTTT. Its protein product is CASSLGTQFTGELFF.

CDR3 amino acids: CASSPAGGDYGYTF. The CDR3 DNA is TGTGCCAGCTCCCCTGCGGGGGGCGACTATGGCTACACCTTC. The chain has TRBV18 and TRBJ1-2, with D tentatively TRBD1 (6 bases). Trimming took off 6 bases at V and 3 bases at J, with 14 bases between the two ends. The CDR3 sequence is 14 residues long. The germline gives CDR1 KGHSH, CDR2 LQKENI.

This clone was counted a few times. This sequence joins TRBV10-3 and TRBJ1-3; the match to TRBD1 covers 7 bases. Unmatched junction bases numbered 2, after V lost 3 bases and J lost 0 bases. CDR1 is ENHRY and CDR2 is SYGVKD in the germline V gene. The CDR3 spans 15 residues. CDR3 in DNA: TGTGCCATCAGTGAAACAGGGGACTCTGGAAACACCATATATTTT. Translation gives CAISETGDSGNTIYF.

The rearrangement uses TRBV19 and TRBJ1-2; 7 nucleotides agree with TRBD1. Germline CDR1 and CDR2: LNHDA and SQIVND (reference sequence). This CDR3 is built from 15 residues. The trim removed 5 bases at V and 1 base at J, leaving 7 bases unmatched. In DNA, the CDR3 is TGTGCCAGTAGTCTCGGGACAGCTAATAACTATGGCTACACCTTC. It codes for CASSLGTANNYGYTF.

The V and J genes are TRBV7-9 and TRBJ2-7, with 12 bases matching TRBD2. The germline gives CDR1 SEHNR, CDR2 FQNEAQ (reference sequence). The CDR3 runs to 16 residues. The trim removed 1 base at V and 2 bases at J, leaving 3 bases unmatched. CDR3 coding DNA: TGTGCCAGCAGCTTAGTAGGACTAGCGGGGACCTACGAGCAGTACTTC. Residues: CASSLVGLAGTYEQYF.

This clone was recorded only once. This chain joins TRBV4-3 and TRBJ2-7, with TRBD1 identical over 9 bases. CDR3 length: 15 amino acids. Germline trimming cut 4 bases from V and 7 bases from J; bases unmatched to any gene: 11. The germline CDR1 and CDR2 sequences are LGHNA and YSLEER. The CDR3 coding sequence is TGCGCCAGCAGCCCCGCGGGGACAGGGCAATCGGAGCAGTACTTC. Translated, it gives CASSPAGTGQSEQYF.

With respect to this clone: A far larger clone is just one base off, so this is likely a read error. Other nucleotide sequences in the sample specify the same CDR3. The chain recombines TRBV5-4 with TRBJ1-6; no clear D. The CDR3 spans 19 residues. Germline V gene data show CDR1 as SGHNT and CDR2 as YYREEE (reference sequence). V was pared by 4 bases and J by 0 bases, with 20 bases between. The CDR3 region has the DNA TGTGCCAGCAGCCACGGATTGAATTGGAGGAGCTCCTATAATTCACCCCTCCACTTT. Residues: CASSHGLNWRSSYNSPLHF.

This clone has only one observation. The chain recombines TRBV19 with TRBJ2-1, with D perhaps TRBD2 (5 bases). Germline V gives CDR1 LNHDA, CDR2 SQIVND (reference sequence). CDR3 length equals 14 residues. Trimming left V 4 bases short and J 4 bases short, with 11 bases between. Written as DNA, the CDR3 is TGTGCCAGTAGTAAAAGGGAGAAGTACAATGAGCAGTTCTTC. The encoded protein is CASSKREKYNEQFF.